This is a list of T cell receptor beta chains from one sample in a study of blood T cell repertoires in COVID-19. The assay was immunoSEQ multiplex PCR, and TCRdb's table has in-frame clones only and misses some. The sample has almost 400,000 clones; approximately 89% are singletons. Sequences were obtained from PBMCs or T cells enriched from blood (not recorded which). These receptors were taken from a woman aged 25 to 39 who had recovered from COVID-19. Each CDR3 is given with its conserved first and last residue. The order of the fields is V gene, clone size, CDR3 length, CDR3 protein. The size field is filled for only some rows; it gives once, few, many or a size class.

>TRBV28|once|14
CASSLGPVANTIYF
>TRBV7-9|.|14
CASSLATGKHGYTF
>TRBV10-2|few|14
CASKLQGLGVEQYF
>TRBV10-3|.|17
CAISEPPWSGDAYEQYF
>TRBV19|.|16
CASKGQASSYNSPLHF
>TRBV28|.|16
CASRIPEGMVGSPLHF
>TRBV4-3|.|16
CASSQVGYRGNTEAFF
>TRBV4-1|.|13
CASSQFGQDGYTF
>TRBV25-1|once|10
CATYRDGYTF
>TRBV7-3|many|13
CASSRTRNTEAFF
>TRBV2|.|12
CASSEGATRAFF
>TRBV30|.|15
CAWIGGPRGPYGYTF
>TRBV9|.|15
CASSGSGGFQETQYF
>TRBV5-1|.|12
CASSEDRVRRFF
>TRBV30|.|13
CAWSVLENQPQHF
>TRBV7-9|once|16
CASRVGRGLSGNTIYF
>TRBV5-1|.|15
CASSLRQVNTGELFF
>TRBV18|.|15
CASSPGQGSTHEQYF
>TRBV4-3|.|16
CASSQTGTAPNYGYTF
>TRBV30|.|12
CASYRGSGELFF
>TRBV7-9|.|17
CASSSGLRGSSYNEQFF
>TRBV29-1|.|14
CSVPGRAPYNEQFF
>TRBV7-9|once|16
CASSLQGQGAGETQYF
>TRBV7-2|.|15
CASSISPGQGYEQYF
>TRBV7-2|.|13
CASSPGGNNEQFF
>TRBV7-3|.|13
CASSSTGTTGYTF
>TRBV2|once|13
CATGVGGNTEAFF
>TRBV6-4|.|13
CASSRSRTGELFF
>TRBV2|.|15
CASRAGTGAFLGQYF